This record concerns one T cell receptor beta chain sequence. Naive CD8 populations comprised CD45RO-negative cells positively selected for CCR7, excluding terminally differentiated effector memory CD45RA+ cells. This record belongs to a study of shared clonotypes between healthy human individuals. Study information: With ages of 18 to 49, the donors were a couple of women and a few men.

Only in-frame clones appear in the TCRdb table, and some are missing; sequencing was by immunoSEQ multiplex PCR. This repertoire shows hundreds of thousands of clones, about 98% found once; its top ten account for roughly 0.29%. CDR1 is SGDLS, CDR2 YYNGEE, per germline. The CDR3 runs 15 residues. V gave up 3 bases and J gave up 3 bases; unmatched junction bases: 7. Sequenced: naive CD8+ T cells sorted from blood. This chain uses TRBV9 with TRBJ2-3, with 7 bases identical to TRBD1. The sequence came from a man aged 25 to 45 in good health. The CDR3 spells CASSAEGARTDTQYF. The CDR3, as DNA: TGTGCCAGCAGCGCTGAGGGGGCGAGGACAGATACGCAGTATTTT. Variable domain in full (rest from reference TRBV9 and TRBJ2-3): DSGVTQTPKHLITATGQRVTLRCSPRSGDLSVYWYQQSLDQGLQFLIQYYNGEERAKGNILERFSAQQFPDLHSELNLSSLELGDSALYFCASSAEGARTDTQYFGPGTRLTVL.